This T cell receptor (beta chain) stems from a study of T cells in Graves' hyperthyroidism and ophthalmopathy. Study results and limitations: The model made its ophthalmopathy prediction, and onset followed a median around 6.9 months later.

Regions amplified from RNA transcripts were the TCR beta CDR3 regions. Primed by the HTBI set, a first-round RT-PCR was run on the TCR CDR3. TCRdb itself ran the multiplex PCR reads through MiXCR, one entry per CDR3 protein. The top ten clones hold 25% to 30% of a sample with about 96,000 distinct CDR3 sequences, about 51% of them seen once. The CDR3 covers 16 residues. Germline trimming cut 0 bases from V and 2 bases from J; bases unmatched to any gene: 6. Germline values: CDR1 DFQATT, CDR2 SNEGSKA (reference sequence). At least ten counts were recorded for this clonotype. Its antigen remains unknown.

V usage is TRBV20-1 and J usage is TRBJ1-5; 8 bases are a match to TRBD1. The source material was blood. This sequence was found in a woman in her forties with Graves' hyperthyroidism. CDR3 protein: CSARDGQGVGNQPQHF. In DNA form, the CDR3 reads TGCAGTGCTAGAGACGGACAGGGAGTAGGCAATCAGCCCCAGCATTTT.